The rows below give T cell receptor beta chains drawn from one sample of a study of blood T cell repertoires in COVID-19. This table comes from immunoSEQ multiplex PCR, and its TCRdb copy is limited to in-frame clones, with some not included. The data hold approximately 78,000 clones, with around 90% observed a single time. Sequencing was done on a sample of peripheral blood. These receptors originate from a middle-aged man with acute or convalescent COVID-19. Both conserved end residues are part of each CDR3. The D gene is left open where the match is weak. For some rows the clone size is stated as once, few or many, or as a class when expanded; others skip it.

CDR3 length,V gene,D gene,clone size,J gene,CDR3 DNA,CDR3 protein
14,TRBV5-1,TRBD2,-,TRBJ2-1,TGCGCCAGCTCTCCCGGGGGGGGTATAAATGAGCAGTTCTTC,CASSPGGGINEQFF
14,TRBV6-5,TRBD2,-,TRBJ2-7,TGTGCCAGCAGGAGGGGACTATCCACCTACGAGCAGTACTTC,CASRRGLSTYEQYF
11,TRBV29-1,-,-,TRBJ1-2,TGCAGCGTCGACAGGACAAATGGCTACACCTTC,CSVDRTNGYTF
18,TRBV4-1,TRBD1,-,TRBJ1-3,TGCGCCAGCAGCCAAGGACGCGACAGGGGGGAAATTGGAAACACCATATATTTT,CASSQGRDRGEIGNTIYF
16,TRBV24-1,-,-,TRBJ2-1,TGTGCCACCAGTGATTCCCGCGACAGTGCCTACAATGAGCAGTTCTTC,CATSDSRDSAYNEQFF
16,TRBV7-2,TRBD2,once,TRBJ2-1,TGTGCCAGCAAACGACTTCTAGCGGGGGGCCGCAATGAGCAGTTCTTC,CASKRLLAGGRNEQFF
17,TRBV27,TRBD1,-,TRBJ2-1,TGTGCCAGCAGTTTGCCCCAGACAGGGGGGCTCTACAATGAGCAGTTCTTC,CASSLPQTGGLYNEQFF
12,TRBV27,-,-,TRBJ2-5,TGTGCCAGCAGTTCGGGGGATGAGACCCAGTACTTC,CASSSGDETQYF
16,TRBV25-1,TRBD1,-,TRBJ2-5,TGTGCCAGCAGTGCTCCGACAGGGGGCCTTCGAGAGACCCAGTACTTC,CASSAPTGGLRETQYF
13,TRBV12-5,-,-,TRBJ1-2,TGTGCTAGTGGTTTAGGACACCTCTATGGCTACACCTTC,CASGLGHLYGYTF
14,TRBV27,-,-,TRBJ1-2,TGTGCCAGCAGTTTACAGGCAGGGGACTATGGCTACACCTTC,CASSLQAGDYGYTF
14,TRBV6-5,-,-,TRBJ1-1,TGTGCCAGCAGTTACCGGCGGTTGAACACTGAAGCTTTCTTT,CASSYRRLNTEAFF
15,TRBV18,TRBD1,-,TRBJ1-1,TGTGCCAGCTCACCCGGACAGGTTGCGAACACTGAAGCTTTCTTT,CASSPGQVANTEAFF
15,TRBV4-1,TRBD1,-,TRBJ1-5,TGCGCCAGCAGCCAAGAAGACAGGGGCAATCAGCCCCAGCATTTT,CASSQEDRGNQPQHF
12,TRBV29-1,-,-,TRBJ1-5,TGCAGCGCCGCCCGGGACTCGCGGCCCCAGCATTTT,CSAARDSRPQHF